The 5 T cell receptor beta chains given below trace back to one sample, sequenced in a study of blood T cell repertoires in COVID-19. The repertoire was sequenced with immunoSEQ multiplex PCR; TCRdb's copy has only in-frame clones and lacks some. The profile shows around 200,000 clones, around 84% of them singletons. The specimen sequenced was peripheral blood. The receptors here all came from a man aged 50 or older with acute or convalescent COVID-19.

This clone came up a few times. V is TRBV7-9 and J is TRBJ2-3; tentatively, D is TRBD2 (6 bases). There are 15 residues in the CDR3. Trimming took 7 bases from V and 5 from J, leaving 19 bases between them. Germline CDR1 and CDR2: SEHNR and FQNEAQ (reference sequence). The CDR3 is CASTWGSGSGDTQYF. The CDR3 DNA follows: TGTGCCAGCACCTGGGGTAGCGGTTCGGGAGATACGCAGTATTTT.

The chain combines TRBV7-9 with TRBJ2-1; possible D gene TRBD2, 5 bases. The germline gives CDR1 SEHNR, CDR2 FQNEAQ (reference sequence). The CDR3 extends over 17 amino acids. The V end lost 6 bases, the J end lost 0 bases, and 18 bases lay between the germline ends. Written as DNA, the CDR3 is TGTGCCAGCAGACTCGCCCAAACGGGGTCCTCCTACAATGAGCAGTTCTTC. As protein: CASRLAQTGSSYNEQFF.

This chain links TRBV19 with TRBJ2-2; 9 nucleotides match TRBD1. The germline CDR1 and CDR2 sequences are LNHDA and SQIVND (reference sequence). CDR3 length equals 15 residues. The V gene end was trimmed by 4 bases and the J gene end by 4 bases; junction bases not matched to a gene: 4. The CDR3 bases are TGTGCCAGTAGTAGACAGGGGGGGGCCACCGGGGAGCTGTTTTTT. Translated, it gives CASSRQGGATGELFF.

The chain is built from TRBV14 and TRBJ1-6; D uncertain. The CDR3 sequence is 14 residues long. Per germline, CDR1 SGHDN and CDR2 FVKESK. Trimming took 2 bases from V and 9 from J, leaving 11 bases between them. CDR3 bases: TGTGCCAGCAGCCAACGCGGTGTTGGTTCACCCCTCCACTTT. The encoded protein is CASSQRGVGSPLHF.

A few counts support this clone. The chain links TRBV14 to TRBJ2-2; a possible D gene is TRBD1 (5 bases). The CDR3 extends over 15 amino acids. The ends were cut back, 4 bases at V and 3 bases at J, with 12 bases in the middle. Germline V gives CDR1 SGHDN, CDR2 FVKESK. CDR3 sequence (DNA): TGTGCCAGCAGCCGATTGGGGCAGTACACCGGGGAGCTGTTTTTT. Its translation is CASSRLGQYTGELFF.